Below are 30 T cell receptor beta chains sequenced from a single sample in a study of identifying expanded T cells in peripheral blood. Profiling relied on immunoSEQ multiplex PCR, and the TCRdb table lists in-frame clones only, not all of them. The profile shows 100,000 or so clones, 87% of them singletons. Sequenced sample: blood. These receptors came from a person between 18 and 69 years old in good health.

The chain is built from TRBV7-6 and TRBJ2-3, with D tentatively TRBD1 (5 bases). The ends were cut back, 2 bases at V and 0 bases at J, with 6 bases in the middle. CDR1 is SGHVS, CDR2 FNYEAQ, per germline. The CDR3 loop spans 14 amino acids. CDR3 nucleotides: TGTGCCAGCAGCTTACAGGGTAGCACAGATACGCAGTATTTT. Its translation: CASSLQGSTDTQYF.

The DNA of the CDR3 is TGTGCCAGCAGTTACTCTATGGGGAGAGGCGGCTACGAGCAGTACTTC. Residues: CASSYSMGRGGYEQYF. The chain has TRBV6-5 and TRBJ2-7; perhaps TRBD2 as D (5 bases). V was trimmed by 0 bases and J by 3 bases, leaving 15 bases between them. This CDR3 spans 16 amino acids. Germline lookup yields CDR1 MNHEY and CDR2 SVGAGI.

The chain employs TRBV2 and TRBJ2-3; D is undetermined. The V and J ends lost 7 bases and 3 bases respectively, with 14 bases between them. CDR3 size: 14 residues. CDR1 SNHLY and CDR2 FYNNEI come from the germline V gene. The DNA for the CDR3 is TGTGCCAGCATTACCGCCCTAGGGACAGATACGCAGTATTTT. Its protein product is CASITALGTDTQYF.

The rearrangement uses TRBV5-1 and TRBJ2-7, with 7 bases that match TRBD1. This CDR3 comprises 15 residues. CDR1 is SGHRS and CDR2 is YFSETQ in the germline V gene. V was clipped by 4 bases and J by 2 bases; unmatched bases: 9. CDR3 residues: CASSLRTGVTYEQYF. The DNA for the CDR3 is TGCGCCAGCAGCCTCCGGACAGGAGTTACCTACGAGCAGTACTTC.

In DNA form, the CDR3 reads TGTGCCAGCGCGTCTAAGGGAAAACAGTACTTC. It encodes CASASKGKQYF. The chain is built from TRBV6-6 and TRBJ2-7; D not certain. Germline-derived CDR1 and CDR2 are MNHNY and SVGAGI (reference sequence). The V end lost 8 bases, the J end lost 10 bases, and 15 bases lay between the germline ends. This CDR3 contains 11 residues.

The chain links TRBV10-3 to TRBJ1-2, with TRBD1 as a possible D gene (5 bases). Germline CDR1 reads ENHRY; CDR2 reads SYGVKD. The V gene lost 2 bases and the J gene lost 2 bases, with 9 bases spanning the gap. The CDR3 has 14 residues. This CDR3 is CAISETGYNYGYTF. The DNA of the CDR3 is TGTGCCATCAGTGAGACAGGCTACAACTATGGCTACACCTTC.

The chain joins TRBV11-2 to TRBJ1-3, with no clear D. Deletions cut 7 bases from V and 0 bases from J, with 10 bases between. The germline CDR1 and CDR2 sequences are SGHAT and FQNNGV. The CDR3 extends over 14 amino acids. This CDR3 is CASTTQNSGNTIYF. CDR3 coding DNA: TGTGCCAGCACCACACAGAACTCTGGAAACACCATATATTTT.

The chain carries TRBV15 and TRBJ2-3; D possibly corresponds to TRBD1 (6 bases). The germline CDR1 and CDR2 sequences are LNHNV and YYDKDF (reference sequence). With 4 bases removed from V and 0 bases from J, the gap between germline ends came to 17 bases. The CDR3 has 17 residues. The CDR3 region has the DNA TGTGCCACCAGCACACTAATACAGGGCCCAAGCACAGATACGCAGTATTTT. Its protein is CATSTLIQGPSTDTQYF.

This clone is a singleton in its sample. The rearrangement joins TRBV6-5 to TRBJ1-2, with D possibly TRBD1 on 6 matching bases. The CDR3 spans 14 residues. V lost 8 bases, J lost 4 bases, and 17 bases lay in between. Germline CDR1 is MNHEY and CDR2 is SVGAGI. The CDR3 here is CASSQQGDFYGYTF. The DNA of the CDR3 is TGTGCCAGCTCTCAACAGGGTGATTTCTATGGCTACACCTTC.

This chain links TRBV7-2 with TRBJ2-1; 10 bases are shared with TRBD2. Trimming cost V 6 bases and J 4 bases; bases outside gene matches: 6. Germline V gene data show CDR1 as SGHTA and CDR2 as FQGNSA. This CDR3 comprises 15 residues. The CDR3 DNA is TGTGCCAGCAGTTTAACTAGCGGGGCTTACAATGAGCAGTTCTTC. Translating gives CASSLTSGAYNEQFF.

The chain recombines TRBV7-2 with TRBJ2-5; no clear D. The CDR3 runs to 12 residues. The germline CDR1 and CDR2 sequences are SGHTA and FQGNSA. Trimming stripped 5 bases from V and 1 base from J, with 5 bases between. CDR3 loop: CASSPSQETQYF. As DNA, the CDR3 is TGTGCCAGCAGCCCCTCCCAAGAGACCCAGTACTTC. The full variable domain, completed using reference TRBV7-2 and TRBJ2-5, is GAGVSQSPSNKVTEKGKDVELRCDPISGHTALYWYRQSLGQGLEFLIYFQGNSAPDKSGLPSDRFSAERTGGSVSTLTIQRTQQEDSAVYLCASSPSQETQYFGPGTRLLVL.

CDR3 loop: CASSPGTGGRETQYF. The CDR3 bases are TGCGCCAGCAGCCCCGGGACAGGGGGCAGGGAGACCCAGTACTTC. The rearrangement joins TRBV5-1 to TRBJ2-5, with 12 bases identical to TRBD1. The CDR3 spans 15 residues. Germline-derived CDR1 and CDR2 are SGHRS and YFSETQ. The V and J ends lost 4 bases and 5 bases, in that order; junction bases with no gene match: 6.

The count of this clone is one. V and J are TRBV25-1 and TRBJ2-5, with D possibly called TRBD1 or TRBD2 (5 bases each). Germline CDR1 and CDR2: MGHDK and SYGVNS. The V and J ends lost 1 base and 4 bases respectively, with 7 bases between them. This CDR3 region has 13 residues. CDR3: CASSESGRETQYF. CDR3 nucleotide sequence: TGTGCCAGCAGTGAATCAGGGAGAGAGACCCAGTACTTC.

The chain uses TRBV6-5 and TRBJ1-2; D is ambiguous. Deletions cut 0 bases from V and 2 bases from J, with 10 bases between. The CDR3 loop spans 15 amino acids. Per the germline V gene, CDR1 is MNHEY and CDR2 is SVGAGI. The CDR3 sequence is CASSYSRRLNYGYTF. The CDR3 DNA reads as TGTGCCAGCAGTTACTCGAGACGCCTCAACTATGGCTACACCTTC.

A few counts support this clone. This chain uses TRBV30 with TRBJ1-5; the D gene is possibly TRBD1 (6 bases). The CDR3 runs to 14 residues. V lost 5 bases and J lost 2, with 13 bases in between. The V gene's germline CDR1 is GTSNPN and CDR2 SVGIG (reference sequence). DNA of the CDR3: TGTGCCTGGGGTCAGGGGTCGGGCAATCAGCCCCAGCATTTT. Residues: CAWGQGSGNQPQHF.

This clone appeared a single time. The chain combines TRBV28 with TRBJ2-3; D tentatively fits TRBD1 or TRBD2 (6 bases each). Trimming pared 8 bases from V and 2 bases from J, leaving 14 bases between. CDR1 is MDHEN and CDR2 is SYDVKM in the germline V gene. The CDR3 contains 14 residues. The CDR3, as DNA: TGTGCCAGCGGGGGGCGAAGGGACACAGATACGCAGTATTTT. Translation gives CASGGRRDTDTQYF.

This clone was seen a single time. The CDR3 loop is CASSNFGDSAYEQYF. In DNA form, the CDR3 reads TGTGCCAGTAGTAATTTTGGGGACAGCGCATACGAGCAGTACTTC. This chain links TRBV19 with TRBJ2-7; TRBD1 aligns across 7 bases. Germline values: CDR1 LNHDA, CDR2 SQIVND (reference sequence). The CDR3 extends over 15 amino acids. Losses at the gene ends were 4 bases for V and 4 bases for J; bases not matched to a gene: 10.

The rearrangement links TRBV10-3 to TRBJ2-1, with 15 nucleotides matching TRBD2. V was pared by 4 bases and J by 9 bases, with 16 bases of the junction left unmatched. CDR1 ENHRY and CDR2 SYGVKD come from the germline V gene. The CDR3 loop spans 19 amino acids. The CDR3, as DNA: TGTGCCATCAGTGGGACTAGCGGGGGGGCGATACGAATCTTGCGTGAGCAGTTCTTC. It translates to CAISGTSGGAIRILREQFF.

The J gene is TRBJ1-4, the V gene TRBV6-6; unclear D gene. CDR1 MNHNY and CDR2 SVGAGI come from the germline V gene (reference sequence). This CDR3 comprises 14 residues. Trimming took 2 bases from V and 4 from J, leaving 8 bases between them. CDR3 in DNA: TGTGCCAGCAGTTACGGGAGCGGTAATGAAAAACTGTTTTTT. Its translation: CASSYGSGNEKLFF.

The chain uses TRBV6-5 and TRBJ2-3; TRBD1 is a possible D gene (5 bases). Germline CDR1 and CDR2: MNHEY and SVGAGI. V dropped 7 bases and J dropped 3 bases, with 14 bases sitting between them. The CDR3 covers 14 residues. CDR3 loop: CASKIQGWTDTQYF. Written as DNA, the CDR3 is TGTGCCAGCAAAATCCAGGGTTGGACAGATACGCAGTATTTT.

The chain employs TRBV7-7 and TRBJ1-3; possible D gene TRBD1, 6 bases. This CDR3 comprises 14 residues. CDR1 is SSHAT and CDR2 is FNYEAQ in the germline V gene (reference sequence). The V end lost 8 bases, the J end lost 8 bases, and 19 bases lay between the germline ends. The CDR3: CASSTGVRSDTIYF. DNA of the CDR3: TGTGCCAGCTCGACAGGTGTGAGGTCAGACACCATATATTTT.

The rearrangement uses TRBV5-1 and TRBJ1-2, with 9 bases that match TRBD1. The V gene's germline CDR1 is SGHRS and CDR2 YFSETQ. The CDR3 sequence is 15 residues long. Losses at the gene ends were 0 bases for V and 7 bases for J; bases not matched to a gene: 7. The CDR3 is CASSLATGQGFGYTF. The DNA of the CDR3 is TGCGCCAGCAGCTTGGCCACGGGACAGGGATTTGGCTACACCTTC.

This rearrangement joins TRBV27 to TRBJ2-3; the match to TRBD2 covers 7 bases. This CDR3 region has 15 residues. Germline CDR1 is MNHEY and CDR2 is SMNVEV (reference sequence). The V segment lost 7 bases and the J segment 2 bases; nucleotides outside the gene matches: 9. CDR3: CASMPSGVVTDTQYF. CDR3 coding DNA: TGTGCCAGCATGCCCAGCGGGGTTGTCACAGATACGCAGTATTTT.

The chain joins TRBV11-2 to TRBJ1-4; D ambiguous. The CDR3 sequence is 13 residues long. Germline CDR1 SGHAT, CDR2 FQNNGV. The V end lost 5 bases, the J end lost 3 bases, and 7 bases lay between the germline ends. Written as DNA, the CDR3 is TGTGCCAGCAGCCGGGGTTCTAATGAAAAACTGTTTTTT. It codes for CASSRGSNEKLFF. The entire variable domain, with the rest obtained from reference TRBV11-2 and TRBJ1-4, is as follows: EAGVAQSPRYKIIEKRQSVAFWCNPISGHATLYWYQQILGQGPKLLIQFQNNGVVDDSQLPKDRFSAERLKGVDSTLKIQPAKLEDSAVYLCASSRGSNEKLFFGSGTQLSVL.

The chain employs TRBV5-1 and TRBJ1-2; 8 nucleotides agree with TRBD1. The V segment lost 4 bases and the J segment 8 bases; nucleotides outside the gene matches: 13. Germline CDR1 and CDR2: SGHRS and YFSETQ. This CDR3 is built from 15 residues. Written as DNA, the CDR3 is TGCGCCAGCAGCCCGGAAGGACAGGGTTACGCAGGCTACACCTTC. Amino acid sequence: CASSPEGQGYAGYTF.

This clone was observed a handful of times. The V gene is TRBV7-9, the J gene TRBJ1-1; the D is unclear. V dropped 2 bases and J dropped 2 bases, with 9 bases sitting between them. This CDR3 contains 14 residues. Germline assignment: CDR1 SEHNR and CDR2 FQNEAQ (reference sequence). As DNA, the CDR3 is TGTGCCAGCAGCTTAATGGGAGTCAACACTGAAGCTTTCTTT. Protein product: CASSLMGVNTEAFF.

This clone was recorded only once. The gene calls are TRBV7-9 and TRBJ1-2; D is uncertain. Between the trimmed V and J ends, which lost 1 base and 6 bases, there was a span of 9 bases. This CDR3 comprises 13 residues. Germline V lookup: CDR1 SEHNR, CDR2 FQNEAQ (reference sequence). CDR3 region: CASSLVGENGYTF. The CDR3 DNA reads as TGTGCCAGCAGCTTAGTGGGCGAGAATGGCTACACCTTC.

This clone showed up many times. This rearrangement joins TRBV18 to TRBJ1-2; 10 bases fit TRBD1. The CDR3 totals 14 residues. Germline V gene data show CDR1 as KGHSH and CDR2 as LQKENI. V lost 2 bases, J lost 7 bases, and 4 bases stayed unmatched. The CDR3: CASSPEGQGTGYTF. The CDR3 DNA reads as TGTGCCAGCTCACCAGAGGGACAGGGGACTGGCTACACCTTC.

DNA of the CDR3: TGTGCCACCAGGCGAATGAGTGGGCGAACTAACTATGGCTACACCTTC. This sequence encodes CATRRMSGRTNYGYTF. The rearrangement uses TRBV15 and TRBJ1-2; D gene ambiguous. The V and J ends lost 6 bases and 0 bases respectively, with 17 bases between them. The CDR3 sequence is 16 residues long. In germline, CDR1 is LNHNV, CDR2 YYDKDF (reference sequence).

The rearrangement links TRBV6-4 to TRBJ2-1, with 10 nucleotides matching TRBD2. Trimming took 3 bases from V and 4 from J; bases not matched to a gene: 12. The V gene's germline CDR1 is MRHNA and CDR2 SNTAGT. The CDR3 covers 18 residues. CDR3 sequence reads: CASSEELAGSHLYNEQFF. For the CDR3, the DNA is TGTGCCAGCAGTGAGGAACTAGCGGGGTCGCACCTATACAATGAGCAGTTCTTC.